The 5 T cell receptor beta chains reported below all come from one sample, sequenced in a study of blood T cell repertoires in COVID-19 (dated by TCRdb to the early 2020s). Libraries were constructed by the immunoSEQ multiplex PCR assay. TCRdb carries this immuneACCESS record with in-frame sequences only. Its versions omit some clonotypes, under half of them owing to an unresolved V gene in the studies checked, with the rest unexplained. The sample records 200,000 to 250,000 clones, 87% of which are singletons. Of the sample, roughly 12% falls within the top ten clones. The sequenced material came from peripheral blood. All receptors come from a woman under 30 who had recovered from COVID-19.

The chain uses TRBV5-4 and TRBJ2-3; 11 nucleotides align to TRBD2. CDR1 and CDR2 from the germline V gene are SGHNT and YYREEE (reference sequence). Unmatched junction bases numbered 8, after V lost 3 bases and J lost 2 bases. The CDR3 consists of 17 residues. In nucleotides, the CDR3 is TGTGCCAGCAGCTGGCAAACTAGCGGGGGATACACAGATACGCAGTATTTT. This sequence encodes CASSWQTSGGYTDTQYF. Using reference TRBV5-4 and TRBJ2-3 for the parts outside the CDR3, the full variable domain is ETGVTQSPTHLIKTRGQQVTLRCSSQSGHNTVSWYQQALGQGPQFIFQYYREEENGRGNFPPRFSGLQFPNYSSELNVNALELDDSALYLCASSWQTSGGYTDTQYFGPGTRLTVL.

The chain joins TRBV5-1 to TRBJ2-5; D is unclear. V was clipped by 0 bases and J by 3 bases, with 9 bases between them. Germline V gene sequence: CDR1 SGHRS, CDR2 YFSETQ. The CDR3 runs 14 residues. In DNA, the CDR3 is TGCGCCAGCAGCTTGGGCAGTCAAGAAGAGACCCAGTACTTC. It translates to CASSLGSQEETQYF.

The chain recombines TRBV6-2 or TRBV6-3 with TRBJ2-1, with a tentative D call TRBD2 (6 bases). This CDR3 is built from 16 residues. CDR1 is MNHEY, CDR2 SVGEGT, per germline. Between the trimmed V and J ends, which lost 3 bases and 0 bases, there was a span of 12 bases. DNA of the CDR3: TGTGCCAGCAGTTATTCGGGGGTCCACTCCTACAATGAGCAGTTCTTC. Its protein product is CASSYSGVHSYNEQFF.

The V and J genes are TRBV9 and TRBJ2-7; D might be TRBD1 (5 bases). V was cut by 7 bases and J by 5 bases, with 19 bases left in between. The germline gives CDR1 SGDLS, CDR2 YYNGEE. This CDR3 region has 14 residues. The CDR3 protein is CASWGGAPTDEQYF. The CDR3, as DNA: TGTGCCAGCTGGGGCGGTGCCCCCACCGACGAGCAGTACTTC. Full variable domain (missing parts from reference TRBV9 and TRBJ2-7): DSGVTQTPKHLITATGQRVTLRCSPRSGDLSVYWYQQSLDQGLQFLIQYYNGEERAKGNILERFSAQQFPDLHSELNLSSLELGDSALYFCASWGGAPTDEQYFGPGTRLTVT.

This chain joins TRBV18 and TRBJ2-1, with D possibly TRBD1 on 6 matching bases. The length of the CDR3 is 15 residues. CDR1 and CDR2 from the germline V gene are KGHSH and LQKENI. The germline V and J ends were trimmed by 3 bases and 6 bases, with 15 bases remaining between them. The CDR3: CASSPSQGLINEQFF. CDR3 nucleotides: TGTGCCAGCTCACCTTCTCAGGGGCTAATCAATGAGCAGTTCTTC.